This paragraph reports one T cell receptor beta chain. The antigen remains undetermined. During the collection period, no donor immune events like infections were recorded. CDR1 and CDR2 (germline): SNHLY, FYNNEI. The V and J ends lost 5 bases and 0 bases respectively, with 11 bases between them. This CDR3 region has 15 residues. The sample comes from a study of identifying expanded T cells in peripheral blood. Broader study findings: Clone count variance between approximately two-week samples rose with total template count. Differentially abundant clones: about 1.2 between replicates, around 16 at two to three weeks, 18 to 20 at four.

Clones were sequenced by immunoSEQ multiplex PCR, and TCRdb holds only the in-frame ones, with some missing. Counted here are 100,000 to 150,000 clones, 65% to 90% occurring once; the ten biggest clones make up roughly 8%. The chain employs TRBV2 and TRBJ2-1; D may be TRBD1 (5 bases). This receptor was identified in a person aged 18 to 75 in good health. The specimen sequenced was blood. The CDR3 loop reads CASSRGPSSYNEQFF. The DNA for the CDR3 is TGTGCCAGCAGTAGGGGCCCCAGCTCCTACAATGAGCAGTTCTTC.